This TCR beta chain was recorded in a study of blood T cell repertoires in COVID-19 (dated by TCRdb to about 2020). In terms of the full investigation: Samples covering the acute and convalescent phases of COVID-19 were provided by collaborators in the United States, Italy and Spain. The dataset comprised deeply sampled blood TCRbeta repertoires from subjects exposed to, actively infected with, or recovered from COVID-19. The repertoires were released in a freely available public database meant as a resource for research on the immune response to SARS-CoV-2. Where available, HLA class I and class II types were taken from metadata supplied by the sample provider and were not determined by assay-based typing. Sample metadata almost always included a de-identified subject ID, COVID-19 status, age in years and sex. Samples came from the ongoing ImmuneRACE study (first 160 participants) plus 1,254 subjects from 6 global collaborators. The material from the prospective study consisted of cDNA or gDNA derived from T cells, B-cell-depleted T cells, or PBMCs.

In the case of this clone: Its antigen is still unknown. Base-call qualities are not available, and no considerably larger clone is one nucleotide away.

Each collaborating institution followed its own protocols to collect whole blood in K2EDTA tubes. For TCRbeta analysis, collaborator samples were shipped as frozen whole blood, as isolated PBMCs, or as DNA extracted from either sample type. TCRbeta CDR3 regions were amplified from genomic DNA using the immunoSEQ Assay, a bias-controlled multiplex PCR. The authors' analysis ran thus. Nucleated cell counts per sample were estimated from amplification of reference gene primers within the assay. To quantify the absolute abundance of each unique TCRbeta CDR3 rearrangement, sequence reads were collapsed and filtered. For each sample, productive Simpson clonality was calculated by taking the square root of Simpson's diversity index across productive rearrangements. TCRdb provides this immuneACCESS table in a form limited to in-frame rearrangements. Some clones are lacking; in checked studies, under half of them reflect an unresolved V gene, and why the rest are absent is not known. That table gives V, J and clone size, and the DNA gave D and trimming. This sample holds about 50,000 clones; around 85% were observed only once. The top ten clones comprise more than 15% of the sample.

Overall results and qualifications from the work: The quantity of clinical and demographic metadata differed by source and by participant and was supplied without curation.

Sequencing used peripheral blood. This TCR came from a man between 65 and 80 years old with active COVID-19.

CDR3 loop: CASSPQVGIQGTEAFF. The DNA sequence follows: TGTGCCAGCAGCCCTCAAGTGGGGATACAGGGCACTGAAGCTTTCTTT. Recombination linked TRBV9 to TRBJ1-1, and the D gene may be TRBD1, 6 bases matching. Via the germline V gene, CDR1 is SGDLS and CDR2 YYNGEE. Trimming at the junction amounts to 4 bases on V and 4 bases on J, and the germline ends lie 20 bases apart. The CDR3 sequence holds 16 residues, the cysteine and phenylalanine included. The CDR3 DNA has 48 bases and is translated from base 1.